One and the same sample provided the 10 T cell receptor beta chains below, sequenced in a study of Graves' ophthalmopathy and Graves' hyperthyroidism. The TCR beta CDR3 regions underwent amplification from RNA transcripts. Amplification began with first-round RT-PCR using HTBI primers, then second-round multiplex PCR was performed. Using its own MiXCR run on the multiplex PCR reads, TCRdb lists one record per CDR3 protein. Among 650,000 to 900,000 distinct CDR3 sequences, roughly 40% were seen once, and the ten largest hold roughly 46%. The sample taken for sequencing was peripheral blood. The source of these receptors is an adult man with Graves' ophthalmopathy.

This rearrangement joins TRBV7-9 to TRBJ2-5; D call uncertain. Trimming took off 2 bases at V and 6 bases at J, with 16 bases between the two ends. Germline V gene sequence: CDR1 SEHNR, CDR2 FQNEAQ (reference sequence). The CDR3 runs 15 residues. The CDR3 reads CASSLSGSSNQTQYF. For the CDR3, the DNA is TGTGCCAGCAGCTTAAGTGGCAGTAGCAATCAGACCCAGTACTTC.

A note on this clonotype: A much larger clone lies one base from this, so it may be a read error. The V gene is TRBV24-1, the J gene TRBJ1-4; D is unresolved. The CDR3 has 9 residues. Germline loops: CDR1 KGHDR, CDR2 SFDVKD. The CDR3 spells CATSEELFF. CDR3 in DNA: TGTGCCACCAGTGAAGAACTGTTTTTT.

This clonotype appeared many times. CDR3 bases: TGTGCCACCAGCAGAGGTGGCGGGAGAAACGGAGAGACCCAGTACTTC. Its translation is CATSRGGGRNGETQYF. V is TRBV15 and J is TRBJ2-5; the match to TRBD2 covers 7 bases. Losses at the gene ends were 1 base for V and 4 bases for J; bases not matched to a gene: 9. This CDR3 contains 16 residues. Germline lookup yields CDR1 LNHNV and CDR2 YYDKDF (reference sequence).

The V gene is TRBV25-1, the J gene TRBJ1-6; D gene ambiguous. V was trimmed by 4 bases and J by 7 bases, leaving 11 bases between them. Germline CDR1 reads MGHDK; CDR2 reads SYGVNS. This CDR3 region has 14 residues. CDR3 DNA sequence: TGTGCCAGCAGTGGTGCCCACCCGAATTCACCCCTCCACTTT. Translated: CASSGAHPNSPLHF.

This clonotype was found a few times. The CDR3 DNA follows: TGTGCCAGCAGTTACAGCCGGGACAGGGAGTCGAATTCACCCCTCCACTTT. It specifies CASSYSRDRESNSPLHF. This sequence joins TRBV6-1 and TRBJ1-6; 9 bases agree with TRBD1. From germline, CDR1 is MNHNS and CDR2 SASEGT. V was clipped by 5 bases and J by 7 bases; unmatched bases: 12. The CDR3 covers 17 residues.

V and J are TRBV20-1 and TRBJ2-5, with TRBD1 as a possible D gene (7 bases). Germline lookup yields CDR1 DFQATT and CDR2 SNEGSKA (reference sequence). There are 15 residues in the CDR3. Deletions cut 6 bases from V and 5 bases from J, with 22 bases between. DNA of the CDR3: TGCAGTGCCCAAAATGACAGGGAGGCGATGGAGACCCAGTACTTC. Protein sequence: CSAQNDREAMETQYF.

In this sample, this clonotype turned up a few times. This chain joins TRBV2 and TRBJ2-7, with TRBD1 as a possible D gene (6 bases). Germline V gene sequence: CDR1 SNHLY, CDR2 FYNNEI. The CDR3 covers 15 residues. V was clipped by 3 bases and J by 1 base, with 13 bases between them. CDR3 nucleotides: TGTGCCAGCAGTGATATAGGGACACCTTCCTACGAGCAGTACTTC. This sequence encodes CASSDIGTPSYEQYF.

This clonotype was observed a few times. The gene calls are TRBV5-1 and TRBJ2-7, with 7 nucleotides matching TRBD2. Losses at the gene ends were 7 bases for V and 5 bases for J; bases not matched to a gene: 12. Germline CDR1 is SGHRS and CDR2 is YFSETQ. CDR3 length equals 14 residues. The CDR3 DNA reads as TGCGCCAGCGGACCACCGGGACGGGGGGACGAGCAGTACTTC. It translates to CASGPPGRGDEQYF.

This clonotype was detected ten times or more. Germline is not matched at one junction end, which may reflect a read error. The chain links TRBV10-3 to TRBJ1-2; D is possibly TRBD1 (5 bases). The CDR3 is 11 residues long. The germline gives CDR1 ENHRY, CDR2 SYGVKD. The CDR3 DNA reads as TGTGCCAGCAGTCAGGGCGACGGCTACACCTTC. This sequence encodes CASSQGDGYTF.

This clonotype appeared many times. This rearrangement joins TRBV7-9 to TRBJ1-1; D is possibly TRBD1 (6 bases). The CDR3 runs 13 residues. The germline V gene has CDR1 SEHNR and CDR2 FQNEAQ (reference sequence). The V and J ends lost 6 bases and 5 bases respectively, with 13 bases between them. CDR3 sequence reads: CASSYTGRTEAFF. The CDR3 DNA reads as TGTGCCAGCAGTTACACAGGGCGTACTGAAGCTTTCTTT.